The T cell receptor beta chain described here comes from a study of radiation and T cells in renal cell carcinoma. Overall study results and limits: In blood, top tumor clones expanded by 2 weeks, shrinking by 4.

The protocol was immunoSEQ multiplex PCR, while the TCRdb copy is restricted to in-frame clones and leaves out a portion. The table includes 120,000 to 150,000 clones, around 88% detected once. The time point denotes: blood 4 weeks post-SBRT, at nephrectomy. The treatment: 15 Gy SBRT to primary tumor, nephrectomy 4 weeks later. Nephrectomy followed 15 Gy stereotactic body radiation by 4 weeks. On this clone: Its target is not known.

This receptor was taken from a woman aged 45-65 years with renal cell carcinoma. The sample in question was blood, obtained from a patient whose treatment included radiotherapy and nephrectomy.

CDR3 DNA sequence: TGTGCCACCAGCAGGAGGGGAGGCACAGATACGCAGTATTTT. Protein: CATSRRGGTDTQYF. The chain links TRBV15 to TRBJ2-3; D is perhaps TRBD1 or TRBD2 (5 bases each). This CDR3 has 14 amino acids. Germline CDR1 is LNHNV and CDR2 is YYDKDF (reference sequence). V gave up 3 bases and J gave up 1 base, with 8 bases separating them.